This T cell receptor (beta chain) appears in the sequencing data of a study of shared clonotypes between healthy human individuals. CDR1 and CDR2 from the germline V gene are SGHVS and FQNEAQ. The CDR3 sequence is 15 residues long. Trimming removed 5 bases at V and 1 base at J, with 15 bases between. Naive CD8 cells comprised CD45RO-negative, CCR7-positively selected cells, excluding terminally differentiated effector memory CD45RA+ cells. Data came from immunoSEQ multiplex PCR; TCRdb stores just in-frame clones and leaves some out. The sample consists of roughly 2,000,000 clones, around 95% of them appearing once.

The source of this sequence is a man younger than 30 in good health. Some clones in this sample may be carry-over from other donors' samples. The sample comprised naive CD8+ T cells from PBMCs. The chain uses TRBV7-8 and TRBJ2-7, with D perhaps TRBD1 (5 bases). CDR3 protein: CASSALNQGSYEQYF. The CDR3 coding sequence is TGTGCCAGCAGCGCGTTAAACCAGGGATCCTACGAGCAGTACTTC.